In its sample, the clone carrying this TCR beta chain was seen once. This specimen belongs to a study of shared clonotypes between healthy human individuals. Trimming removed 1 base at V and 8 bases at J, with 8 bases between. This CDR3 contains 12 residues. Germline V gene sequence: CDR1 SEHNR, CDR2 FQNEAQ (reference sequence). The data were produced by immunoSEQ multiplex PCR, yet TCRdb's version contains in-frame clones alone and is incomplete. The sample contains around 500,000 clones, 81% of which appear only once. This sequence originates from a woman aged 40 to 50 in good health. Some clones in this sample may be carry-over from other donors' samples. The sequenced sample was PBMCs. The V and J genes are TRBV7-9 and TRBJ1-1; D uncertain. Written as DNA, the CDR3 is TGTGCCAGCAGCTTAGGAGGGAGCGAAGCTTTCTTT. Encoded protein: CASSLGGSEAFF.